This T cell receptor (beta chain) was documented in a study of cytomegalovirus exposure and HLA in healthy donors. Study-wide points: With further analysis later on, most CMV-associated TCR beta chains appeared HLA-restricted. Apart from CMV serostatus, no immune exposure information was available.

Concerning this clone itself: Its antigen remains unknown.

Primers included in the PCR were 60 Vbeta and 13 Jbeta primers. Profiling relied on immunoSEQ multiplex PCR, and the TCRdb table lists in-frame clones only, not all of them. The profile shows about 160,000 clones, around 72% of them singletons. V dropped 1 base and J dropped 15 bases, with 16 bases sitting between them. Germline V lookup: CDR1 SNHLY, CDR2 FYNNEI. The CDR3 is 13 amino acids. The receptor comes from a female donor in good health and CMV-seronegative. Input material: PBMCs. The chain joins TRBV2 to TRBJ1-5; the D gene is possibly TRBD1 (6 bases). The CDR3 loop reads CASSEELGQTTHF. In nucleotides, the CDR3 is TGTGCCAGCAGTGAAGAGTTGGGACAAACCACGCATTTT.